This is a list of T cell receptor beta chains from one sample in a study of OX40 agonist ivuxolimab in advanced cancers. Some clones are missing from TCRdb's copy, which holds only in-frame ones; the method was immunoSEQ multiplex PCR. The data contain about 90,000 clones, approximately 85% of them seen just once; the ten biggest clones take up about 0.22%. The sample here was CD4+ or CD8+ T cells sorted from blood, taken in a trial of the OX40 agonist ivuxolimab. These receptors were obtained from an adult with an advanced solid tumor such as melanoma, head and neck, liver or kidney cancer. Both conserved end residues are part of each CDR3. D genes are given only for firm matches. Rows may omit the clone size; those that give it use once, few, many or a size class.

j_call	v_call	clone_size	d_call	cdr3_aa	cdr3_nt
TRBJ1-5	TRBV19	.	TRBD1	CASSSSRDSSNQPQHF	TGTGCCAGTAGTAGCTCACGGGACAGTAGCAATCAGCCCCAGCATTTT
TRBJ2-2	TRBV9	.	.	CASSVTDQWNTGELFF	TGTGCCAGCAGCGTGACCGACCAGTGGAACACCGGGGAGCTGTTTTTT
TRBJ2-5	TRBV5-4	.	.	CASRSQETQYF	TGTGCCAGCAGAAGCCAAGAGACCCAGTACTTC
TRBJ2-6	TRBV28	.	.	CASSLFPGASGANVLTF	TGTGCCAGCAGTTTATTTCCCGGGGCCTCTGGGGCCAACGTCCTGACTTTC
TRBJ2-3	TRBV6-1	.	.	CASSEYPINTQYF	TGTGCCAGCAGTGAATACCCAATAAATACGCAGTATTTT
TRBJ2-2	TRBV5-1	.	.	CASSLFPVANTGELFF	TGCGCCAGCAGCTTGTTTCCAGTCGCGAACACCGGGGAGCTGTTTTTT
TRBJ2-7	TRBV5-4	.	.	CASREDFLSSYEQYF	TGTGCCAGCAGAGAGGACTTTCTAAGCTCCTACGAGCAGTACTTC
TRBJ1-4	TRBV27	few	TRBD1	CASSSPGGGANEKLFF	TGTGCCAGCAGTTCGCCAGGGGGCGGGGCTAATGAAAAACTGTTTTTT
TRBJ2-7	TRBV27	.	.	CASSSSGYPYEQYF	TGTGCCAGCAGTTCCAGCGGGTACCCCTACGAGCAGTACTTC
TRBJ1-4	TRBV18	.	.	CASSPKTVNEKLFF	TGTGCCAGCTCACCGAAGACGGTTAATGAAAAACTGTTTTTT
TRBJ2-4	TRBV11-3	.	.	CASSRGQGGENIQYF	TGTGCCAGCAGCCGTGGACAGGGAGGGGAAAACATTCAGTACTTC
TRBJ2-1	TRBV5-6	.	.	CASNSRDSYNEQFF	TGTGCCAGCAACTCCCGGGACTCCTACAATGAGCAGTTCTTC
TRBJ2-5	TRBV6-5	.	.	CASSPRRLETQYF	TGTGCCAGCAGCCCCAGACGTCTGGAGACCCAGTACTTC
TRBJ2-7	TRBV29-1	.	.	CSVEGEGIGRQFYEQYF	TGCAGCGTTGAGGGGGAAGGAATAGGGCGACAGTTCTACGAGCAGTACTTC
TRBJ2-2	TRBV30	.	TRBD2	CAYPAGGMYSGELFF	TGTGCCTACCCAGCGGGAGGAATGTATTCCGGGGAGCTGTTTTTT
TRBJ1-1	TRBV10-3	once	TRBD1	CAISSGQMNTEAFF	TGTGCCATCAGTTCGGGACAGATGAACACTGAAGCTTTCTTT
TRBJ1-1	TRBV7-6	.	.	CASSFMVTNTEAFF	TGTGCCAGCAGCTTTATGGTAACGAACACTGAAGCTTTCTTT
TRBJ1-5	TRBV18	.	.	CASSATADSNQPQHF	TGTGCCAGCTCAGCGACAGCCGATAGCAATCAGCCCCAGCATTTT
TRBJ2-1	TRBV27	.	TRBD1	CASSRDRESYNEQFF	TGTGCCAGCAGCCGGGACAGGGAATCCTACAATGAGCAGTTCTTC
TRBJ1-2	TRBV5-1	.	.	CASSAGVAGYNYGYTF	TGCGCCAGCAGCGCTGGAGTGGCAGGTTACAACTATGGCTACACCTTC
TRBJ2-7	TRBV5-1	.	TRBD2	CASSLGPGTSGTSYEQYF	TGCGCCAGCAGCTTGGGTCCCGGGACTAGCGGGACGTCCTACGAGCAGTACTTC
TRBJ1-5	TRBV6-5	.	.	CASSDAYVEHF	TGTGCCAGCAGTGATGCCTATGTAGAGCATTTT
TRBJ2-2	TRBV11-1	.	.	CASSVGTPQTGELFF	TGTGCCAGCAGCGTAGGGACACCTCAGACCGGGGAGCTGTTTTTT
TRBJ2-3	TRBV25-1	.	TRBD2	CASSEWRGSTDTQYF	TGTGCCAGCAGTGAATGGCGGGGGAGCACAGATACGCAGTATTTT
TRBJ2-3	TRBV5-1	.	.	CASSLSVEFATQYF	TGCGCCAGCAGCTTGTCAGTTGAGTTTGCTACGCAGTATTTT
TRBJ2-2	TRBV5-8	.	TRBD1	CASSLGTGRTGELFF	TGTGCCAGCAGCTTGGGGACAGGGCGGACCGGGGAGCTGTTTTTT
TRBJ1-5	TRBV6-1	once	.	CASSARGDDYSNQPQHF	TGTGCCAGCAGTGCCAGAGGCGACGACTATAGCAATCAGCCCCAGCATTTT
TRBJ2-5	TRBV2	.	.	CASSEAGGREETQYF	TGTGCCAGCAGTGAAGCCGGGGGCAGGGAAGAGACCCAGTACTTC
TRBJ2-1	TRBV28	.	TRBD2	CASSPTSGGARNEQFF	TGTGCCAGCAGCCCCACTAGCGGGGGGGCCAGGAATGAGCAGTTCTTC
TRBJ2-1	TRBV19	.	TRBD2	CASSKAGGVYNEQFF	TGTGCCAGTAGTAAAGCGGGAGGGGTCTACAATGAGCAGTTCTTC
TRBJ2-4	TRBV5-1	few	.	CASSPFSGAKNIQYF	TGCGCCAGCAGCCCCTTTTCAGGGGCCAAAAACATTCAGTACTTC
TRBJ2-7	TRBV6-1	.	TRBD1	CASRPGTGTPYEQYF	TGTGCCAGTCGACCCGGGACAGGGACCCCCTACGAGCAGTACTTC
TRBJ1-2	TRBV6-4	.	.	CASSDSVTGGWHGYTF	TGTGCCAGCAGTGACTCGGTCACGGGGGGCTGGCATGGCTACACCTTC
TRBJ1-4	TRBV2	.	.	CASTQLSVRTNEKLFF	TGTGCCAGCACCCAACTTTCAGTCCGAACTAATGAAAAACTGTTTTTT
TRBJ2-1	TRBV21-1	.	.	CASSTGGSYNEQFF	TGTGCCAGCAGCACGGGGGGCTCCTACAATGAGCAGTTCTTC
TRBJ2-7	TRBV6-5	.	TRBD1	CASSYSGQGGYEQYF	TGTGCCAGCAGCTACTCGGGACAGGGAGGCTACGAGCAGTACTTC
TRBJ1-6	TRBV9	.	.	CASSEGDDNSPLHF	TGTGCCAGCAGCGAGGGGGACGATAATTCACCCCTCCACTTT
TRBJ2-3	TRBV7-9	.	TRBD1	CASSALGGADTQYF	TGTGCCAGCAGCGCCCTAGGGGGCGCAGATACGCAGTATTTT
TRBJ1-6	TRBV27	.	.	CASSNRSPALGGVHF	TGTGCCAGCAGTAACAGAAGCCCTGCTTTAGGGGGAGTCCACTTT
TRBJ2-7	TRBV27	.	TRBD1	CASSLMSGGVYEQYF	TGTGCCAGCAGTTTAATGTCAGGGGGCGTATACGAGCAGTACTTC
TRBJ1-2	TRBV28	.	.	CASSFSGLLASTF	TGTGCCAGCAGTTTCTCGGGACTTCTCGCCTCCACCTTC
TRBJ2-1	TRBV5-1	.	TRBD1	CASSLVVGQGTYNEQFF	TGCGCCAGCAGCTTGGTAGTGGGACAGGGCACCTACAATGAGCAGTTCTTC
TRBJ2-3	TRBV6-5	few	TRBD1	CASSYQGADDTQYF	TGTGCCAGCAGTTATCAGGGGGCAGATGATACGCAGTATTTT
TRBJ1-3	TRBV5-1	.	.	CASSSAQGSLVTGNTIYF	TGCGCCAGCAGCTCTGCGCAGGGATCCCTGGTAACGGGAAACACCATATATTTT
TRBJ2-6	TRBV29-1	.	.	CSVAQGSSGANVLTF	TGCAGCGTTGCTCAGGGCTCCTCTGGGGCCAACGTCCTGACTTTC
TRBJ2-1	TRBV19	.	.	CASRMTMADEQFF	TGTGCCAGTAGGATGACAATGGCGGATGAGCAGTTCTTC
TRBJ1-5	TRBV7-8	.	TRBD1	CASSAQGGRQPQHF	TGTGCCAGCAGCGCCCAGGGGGGGCGTCAGCCCCAGCATTTT
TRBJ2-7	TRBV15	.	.	CATSRGAAGSYEQYF	TGTGCCACCAGCAGAGGGGCGGCAGGAAGCTACGAGCAGTACTTC